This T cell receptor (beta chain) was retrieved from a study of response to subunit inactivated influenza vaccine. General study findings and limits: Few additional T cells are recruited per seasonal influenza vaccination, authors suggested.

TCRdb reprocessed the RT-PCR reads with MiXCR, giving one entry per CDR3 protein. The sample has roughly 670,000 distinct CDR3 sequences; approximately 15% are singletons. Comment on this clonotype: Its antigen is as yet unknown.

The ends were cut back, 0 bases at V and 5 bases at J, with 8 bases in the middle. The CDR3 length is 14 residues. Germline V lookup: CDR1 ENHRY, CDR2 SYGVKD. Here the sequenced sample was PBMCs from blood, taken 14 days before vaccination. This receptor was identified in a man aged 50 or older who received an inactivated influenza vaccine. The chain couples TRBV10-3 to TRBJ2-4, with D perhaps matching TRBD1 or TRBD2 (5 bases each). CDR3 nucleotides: TGTGCCATCAGTGAGTCAGGGACCGAAAACATTCAGTACTTC. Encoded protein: CAISESGTENIQYF.